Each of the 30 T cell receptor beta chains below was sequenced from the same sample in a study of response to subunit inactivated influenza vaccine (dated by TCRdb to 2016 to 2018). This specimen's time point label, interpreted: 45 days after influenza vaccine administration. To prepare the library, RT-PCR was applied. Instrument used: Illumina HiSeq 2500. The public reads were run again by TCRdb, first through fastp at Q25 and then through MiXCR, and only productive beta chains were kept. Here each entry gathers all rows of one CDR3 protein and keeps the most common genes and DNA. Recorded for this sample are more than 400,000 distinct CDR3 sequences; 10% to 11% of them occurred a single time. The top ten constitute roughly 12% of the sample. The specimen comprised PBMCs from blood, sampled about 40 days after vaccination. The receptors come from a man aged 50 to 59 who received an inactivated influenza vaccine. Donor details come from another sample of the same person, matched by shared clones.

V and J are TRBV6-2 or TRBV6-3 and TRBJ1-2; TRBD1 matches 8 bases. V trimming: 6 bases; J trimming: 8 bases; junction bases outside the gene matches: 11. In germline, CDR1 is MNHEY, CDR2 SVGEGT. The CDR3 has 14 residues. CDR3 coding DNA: TGTGCCAGCAGAGTTACCGGGACAGGTGGAGGCTACACCTTC. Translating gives CASRVTGTGGGYTF.

In nucleotides, the CDR3 is TGTGCCAGCATCGGACAGGGGGGAACGTCCTACGAGCAGTACTTC. Amino acids: CASIGQGGTSYEQYF. The chain recombines TRBV5-6 with TRBJ2-7; 10 nucleotides agree with TRBD1. The CDR3 has 15 amino acids. Looked up from germline, CDR1 is SGHDT and CDR2 is YYEEEE. Unmatched junction bases numbered 7, after V lost 6 bases and J lost 1 base.

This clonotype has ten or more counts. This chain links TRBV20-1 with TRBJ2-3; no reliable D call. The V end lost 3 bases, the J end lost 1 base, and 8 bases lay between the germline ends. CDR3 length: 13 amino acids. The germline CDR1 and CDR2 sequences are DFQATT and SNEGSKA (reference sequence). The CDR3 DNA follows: TGCAGTGCTAGGTACCAGGGCACAGATACGCAGTATTTT. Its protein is CSARYQGTDTQYF.

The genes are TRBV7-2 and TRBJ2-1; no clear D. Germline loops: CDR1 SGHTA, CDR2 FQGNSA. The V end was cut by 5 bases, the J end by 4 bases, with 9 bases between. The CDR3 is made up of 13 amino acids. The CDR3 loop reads CASSVKGYNEQFF. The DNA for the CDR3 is TGTGCCAGCAGCGTAAAGGGTTACAATGAGCAGTTCTTC. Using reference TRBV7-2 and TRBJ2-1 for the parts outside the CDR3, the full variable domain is GAGVSQSPSNKVTEKGKDVELRCDPISGHTALYWYRQSLGQGLEFLIYFQGNSAPDKSGLPSDRFSAERTGGSVSTLTIQRTQQEDSAVYLCASSVKGYNEQFFGPGTRLTVL.

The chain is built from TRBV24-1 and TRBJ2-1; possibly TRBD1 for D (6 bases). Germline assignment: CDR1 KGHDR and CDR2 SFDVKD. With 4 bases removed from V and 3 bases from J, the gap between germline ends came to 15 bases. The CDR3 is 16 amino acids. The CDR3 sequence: CATSETGFQGYNEQFF. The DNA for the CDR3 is TGTGCCACCAGTGAAACAGGGTTTCAGGGCTACAATGAGCAGTTCTTC.

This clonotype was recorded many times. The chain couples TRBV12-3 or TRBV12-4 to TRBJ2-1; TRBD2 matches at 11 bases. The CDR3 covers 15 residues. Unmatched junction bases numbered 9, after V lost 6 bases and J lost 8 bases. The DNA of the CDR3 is TGTGCCAGCAGGTCCCTAGCGGGAGGCGGACATGAGCAGTTCTTC. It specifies CASRSLAGGGHEQFF.

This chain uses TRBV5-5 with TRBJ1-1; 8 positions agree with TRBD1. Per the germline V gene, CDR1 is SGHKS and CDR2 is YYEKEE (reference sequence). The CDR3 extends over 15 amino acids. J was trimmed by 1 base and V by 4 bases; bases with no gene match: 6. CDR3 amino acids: CASSTLGQGNTEAFF. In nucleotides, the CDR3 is TGTGCCAGCAGCACCTTAGGACAGGGGAACACTGAAGCTTTCTTT. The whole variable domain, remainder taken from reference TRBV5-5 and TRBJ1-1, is DAGVTQSPTHLIKTRGQQVTLRCSPISGHKSVSWYQQVLGQGPQFIFQYYEKEERGRGNFPDRFSARQFPNYSSELNVNALLLGDSALYLCASSTLGQGNTEAFFGQGTRLTVV.

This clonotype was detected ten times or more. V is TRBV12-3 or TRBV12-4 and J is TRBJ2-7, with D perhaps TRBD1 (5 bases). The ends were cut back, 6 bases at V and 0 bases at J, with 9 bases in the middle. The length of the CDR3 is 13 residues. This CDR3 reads CASSPQVSYEQYF. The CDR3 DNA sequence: TGTGCCAGCAGCCCACAGGTCTCCTACGAGCAGTACTTC.

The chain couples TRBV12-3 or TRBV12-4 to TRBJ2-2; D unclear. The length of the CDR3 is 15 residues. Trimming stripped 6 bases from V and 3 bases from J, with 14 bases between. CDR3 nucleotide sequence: TGTGCCAGCAGGGGCAGGTCGGCCGACACCGGGGAGCTGTTTTTT. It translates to CASRGRSADTGELFF.

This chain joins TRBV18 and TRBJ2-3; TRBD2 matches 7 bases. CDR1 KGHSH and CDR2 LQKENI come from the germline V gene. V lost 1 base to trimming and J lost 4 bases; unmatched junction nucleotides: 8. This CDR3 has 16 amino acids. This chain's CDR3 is CASSPQAGGKSDTQYF. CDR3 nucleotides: TGTGCCAGCTCACCACAGGCCGGGGGGAAGTCAGATACGCAGTATTTT.

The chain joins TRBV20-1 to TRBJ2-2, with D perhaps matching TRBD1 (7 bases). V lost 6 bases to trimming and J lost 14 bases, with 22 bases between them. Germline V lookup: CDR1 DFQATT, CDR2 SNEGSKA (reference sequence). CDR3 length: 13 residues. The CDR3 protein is CSAEGQNTGGLFF. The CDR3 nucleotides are TGCAGTGCCGAGGGACAGAACACCGGGGGTCTGTTTTTT.

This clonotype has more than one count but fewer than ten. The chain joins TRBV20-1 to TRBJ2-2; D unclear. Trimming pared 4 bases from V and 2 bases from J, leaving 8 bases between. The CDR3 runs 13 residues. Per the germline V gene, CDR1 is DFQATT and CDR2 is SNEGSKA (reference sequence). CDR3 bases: TGCAGTGCTACCAGCCAAAACACCGGGGAGCTGTTTTTT. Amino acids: CSATSQNTGELFF.

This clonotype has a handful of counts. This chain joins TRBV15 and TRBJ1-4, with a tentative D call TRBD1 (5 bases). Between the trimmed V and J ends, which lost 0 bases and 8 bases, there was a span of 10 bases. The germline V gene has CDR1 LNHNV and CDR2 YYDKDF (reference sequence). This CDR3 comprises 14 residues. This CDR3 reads CATSREGGSEKLFF. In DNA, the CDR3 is TGTGCCACCAGCAGAGAGGGGGGTAGCGAAAAACTGTTTTTT. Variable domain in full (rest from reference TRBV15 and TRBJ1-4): DAMVIQNPRYQVTQFGKPVTLSCSQTLNHNVMYWYQQKSSQAPKLLFHYYDKDFNNEADTPDNFQSRRPNTSFCFLDIRSPGLGDTAMYLCATSREGGSEKLFFGSGTQLSVL.

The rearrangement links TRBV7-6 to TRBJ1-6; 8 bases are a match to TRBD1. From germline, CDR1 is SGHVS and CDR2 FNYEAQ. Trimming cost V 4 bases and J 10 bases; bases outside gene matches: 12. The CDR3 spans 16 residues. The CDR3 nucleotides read TGTGCCAGCAGCTCGTTCCCGACAGGGGATGGATCACCCCTCCACTTT. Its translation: CASSSFPTGDGSPLHF.

CDR3 protein: CSAIGQVATYNEQFF. The CDR3 bases are TGCAGTGCAATAGGACAGGTCGCCACCTACAATGAGCAGTTCTTC. The J gene is TRBJ2-1, the V gene TRBV20-1, with 7 bases that match TRBD1. Germline V gene lookup returns CDR1 DFQATT and CDR2 SNEGSKA (reference sequence). The CDR3 spans 15 residues. The ends lost 6 bases at V and 2 bases at J; junction bases unmatched: 10.

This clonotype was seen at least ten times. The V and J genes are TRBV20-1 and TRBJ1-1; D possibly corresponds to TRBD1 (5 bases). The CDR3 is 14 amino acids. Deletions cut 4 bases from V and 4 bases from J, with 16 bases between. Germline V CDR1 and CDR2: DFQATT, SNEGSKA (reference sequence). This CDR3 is CSAKAGALFTEAFF. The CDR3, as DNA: TGCAGTGCTAAAGCCGGGGCCCTTTTCACTGAAGCTTTCTTT.

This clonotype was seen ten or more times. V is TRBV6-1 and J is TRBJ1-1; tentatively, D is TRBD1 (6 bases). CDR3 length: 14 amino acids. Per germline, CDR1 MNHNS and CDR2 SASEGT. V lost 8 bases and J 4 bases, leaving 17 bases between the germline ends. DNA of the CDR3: TGTGCCAGCTCACAGGGACGGGGGTTCACTGAAGCTTTCTTT. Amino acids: CASSQGRGFTEAFF.

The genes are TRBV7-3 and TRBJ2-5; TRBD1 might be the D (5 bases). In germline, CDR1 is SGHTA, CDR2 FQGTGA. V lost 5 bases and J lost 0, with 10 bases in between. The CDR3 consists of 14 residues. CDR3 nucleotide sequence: TGTGCCAGCAGCCGTGCAGGGTACCAAGAGACCCAGTACTTC. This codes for CASSRAGYQETQYF.

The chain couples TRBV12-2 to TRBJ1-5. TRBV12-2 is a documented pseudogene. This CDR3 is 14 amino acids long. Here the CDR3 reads CASRFSGHHQPQHF. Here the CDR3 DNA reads TGTGCAAGTCGCTTCTCCGGCCACCATCAGCCCCAGCATTTT.

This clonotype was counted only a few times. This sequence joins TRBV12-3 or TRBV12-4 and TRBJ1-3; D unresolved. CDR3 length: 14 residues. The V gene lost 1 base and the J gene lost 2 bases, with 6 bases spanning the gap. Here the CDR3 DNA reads TGTGCCAGCAGTTTAGTAGCGGCTGGAAACACCATATATTTT. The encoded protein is CASSLVAAGNTIYF.

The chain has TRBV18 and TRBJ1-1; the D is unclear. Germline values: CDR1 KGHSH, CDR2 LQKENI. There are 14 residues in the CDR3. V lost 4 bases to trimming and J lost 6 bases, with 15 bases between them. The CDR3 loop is CASSLGVENAEAFF. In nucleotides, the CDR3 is TGTGCCAGCTCACTGGGCGTTGAAAACGCTGAAGCTTTCTTT.

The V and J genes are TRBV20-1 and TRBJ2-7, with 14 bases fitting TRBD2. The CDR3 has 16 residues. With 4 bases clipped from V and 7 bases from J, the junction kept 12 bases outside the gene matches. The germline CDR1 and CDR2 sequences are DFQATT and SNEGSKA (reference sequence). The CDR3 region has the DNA TGCAGTGCTACCACTCCCGGGACTAGCGGGGGTCGAGAGCAGTACTTC. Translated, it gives CSATTPGTSGGREQYF.

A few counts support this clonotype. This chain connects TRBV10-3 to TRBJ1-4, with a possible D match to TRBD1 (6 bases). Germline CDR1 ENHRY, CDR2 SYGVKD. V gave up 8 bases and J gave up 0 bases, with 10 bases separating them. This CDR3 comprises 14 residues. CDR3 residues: CAIRGAATNEKLFF. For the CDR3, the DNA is TGTGCCATCCGGGGGGCCGCAACTAATGAAAAACTGTTTTTT.

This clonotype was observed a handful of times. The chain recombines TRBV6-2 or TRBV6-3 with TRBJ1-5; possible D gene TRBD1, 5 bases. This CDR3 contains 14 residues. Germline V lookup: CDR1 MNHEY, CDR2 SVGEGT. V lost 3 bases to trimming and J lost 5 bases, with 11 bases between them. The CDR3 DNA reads TGTGCCAGCAGTTATGGGGCCTCCGATCAGCCCCAGCATTTT. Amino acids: CASSYGASDQPQHF.

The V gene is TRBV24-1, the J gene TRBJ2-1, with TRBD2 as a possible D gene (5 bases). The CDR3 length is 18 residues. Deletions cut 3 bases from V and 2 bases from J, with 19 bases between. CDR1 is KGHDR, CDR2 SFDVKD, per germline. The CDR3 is CATSDPLVRDRPYNEQFF. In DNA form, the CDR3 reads TGTGCCACCAGTGATCCCTTGGTACGGGATCGCCCCTACAATGAGCAGTTCTTC.

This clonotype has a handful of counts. DNA for the CDR3: TGTGCCAGCAGTTTAAGTCCCGGGCCCCAGCATTTT. As protein: CASSLSPGPQHF. J is TRBJ1-5 and V is TRBV12-3 or TRBV12-4; the D is unclear. This CDR3 region has 12 residues. Trimming stripped 2 bases from V and 9 bases from J, with 8 bases between.

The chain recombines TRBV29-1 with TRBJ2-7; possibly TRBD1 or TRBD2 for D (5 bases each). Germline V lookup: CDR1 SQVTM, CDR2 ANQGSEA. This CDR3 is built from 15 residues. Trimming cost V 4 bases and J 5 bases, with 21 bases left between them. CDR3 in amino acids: CSVGPGPLGFDEQYF. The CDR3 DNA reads TGCAGCGTTGGTCCGGGACCCCTGGGGTTTGACGAGCAGTACTTC.

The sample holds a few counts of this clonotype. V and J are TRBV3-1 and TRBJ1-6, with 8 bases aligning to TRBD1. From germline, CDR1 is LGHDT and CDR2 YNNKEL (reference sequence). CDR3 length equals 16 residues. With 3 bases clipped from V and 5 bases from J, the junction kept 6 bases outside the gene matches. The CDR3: CASSQGTGIHNSPLHF. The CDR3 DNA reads TGTGCCAGCAGCCAGGGGACAGGCATCCATAATTCACCCCTCCACTTT.

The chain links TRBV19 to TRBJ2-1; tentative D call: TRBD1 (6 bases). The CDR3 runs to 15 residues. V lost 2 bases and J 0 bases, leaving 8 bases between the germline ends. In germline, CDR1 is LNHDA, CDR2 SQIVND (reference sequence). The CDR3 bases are TGTGCCAGTAGTATACGGGACATCTCCTACAATGAGCAGTTCTTC. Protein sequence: CASSIRDISYNEQFF.

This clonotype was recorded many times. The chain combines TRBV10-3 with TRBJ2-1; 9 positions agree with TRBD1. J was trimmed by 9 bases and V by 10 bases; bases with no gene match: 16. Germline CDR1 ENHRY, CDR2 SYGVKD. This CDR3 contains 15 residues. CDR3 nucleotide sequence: TGTGCCACTAACCTCAACGGACAGGGGTGGAGTGAGCAGTTCTTC. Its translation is CATNLNGQGWSEQFF.